This T cell receptor beta chain was observed in a study of blood T cell repertoires in COVID-19. Study-level information: The United States, Italy and Spain provided the acute and convalescent COVID-19 samples.

Repertoires were generated with immunoSEQ multiplex PCR, while TCRdb's copy carries only in-frame clones and drops some. The top ten clones hold around 6.3% of a sample with 130,000 to 150,000 clones, about 90% of them seen once. The germline V gene encodes CDR1 LGHDT and CDR2 YNNKEL (reference sequence). Trimming removed 4 bases at V and 1 base at J, with 10 bases between. The CDR3 covers 14 residues. The sequencing input was peripheral blood. The clonotype originates from an elderly man with acute or convalescent COVID-19. This chain uses TRBV3-1 (or the pseudogene TRBV3-2) with TRBJ1-1; D not certain. CDR3: CASSPTDANTEAFF. For the CDR3, the DNA is TGTGCCAGCAGCCCAACAGATGCGAACACTGAAGCTTTCTTT.